Listed below are T cell receptor beta chains from one sample, sequenced in a study of blood T cells in healthy people across ages. Each CDR3 protein gets one entry after TCRdb re-called the 5' RACE reads with MiXCR. The sample holds about 930,000 distinct CDR3 sequences; roughly 29% are singletons and the top ten take about 10%. The same sample was also used in a study of T cells of mothers and their children.

Material for sequencing was blood. The receptors were sampled from a woman aged 35 to 49 in good health. Both conserved end residues are part of each CDR3. A D gene is named only where the DNA matches it firmly. Clone sizes are given selectively: once, few, many, or a class where the clone is expanded.

TRBV7-2	.	TRBJ2-1	few	CASSLDGTRNEQFF	TGTGCCAGCAGCTTAGATGGGACACGCAATGAGCAGTTCTTC
TRBV19	TRBD1	TRBJ1-1	once	CATYRGPNTEAFF	TGTGCCACCTACAGGGGGCCGAACACTGAAGCTTTCTTT
TRBV4-1	TRBD2	TRBJ2-3	few	CASSQWPQTSGVGNTQYF	TGCGCCAGCAGCCAATGGCCCCAGACTAGCGGGGTCGGAAATACGCAGTATTTT
TRBV10-3	.	TRBJ2-7	many	CAISVAVGYEQYF	TGTGCCATCAGTGTGGCGGTGGGCTACGAGCAGTACTTC
TRBV4-1	.	TRBJ1-4	few	CASSQVAVYNEKLFF	TGCGCCAGCAGCCAAGTTGCTGTTTATAATGAAAAACTGTTTTTT
TRBV20-1	.	TRBJ2-3	few	CSANLVGTDTQYF	TGCAGTGCTAACTTGGTAGGCACAGATACGCAGTATTTT
TRBV24-1	TRBD1	TRBJ2-7	many	CATSERGTGVKSYEQYF	TGTGCCACCAGTGAGAGAGGCACAGGGGTCAAATCCTACGAGCAGTACTTC
TRBV24-1	.	TRBJ1-2	few	CATSEGSYGYTF	TGTGCCACCTCGGAGGGGTCCTATGGCTACACCTTC
TRBV6-1	.	TRBJ2-4	.	CASSDNVGGTKNIQYF	TGTGCCAGCAGTGACAACGTGGGGGGAACCAAAAACATTCAGTACTTC
TRBV7-8	TRBD1	TRBJ2-7	.	CASSPPRDSASYEQYF	TGTGCCAGCAGCCCCCCCCGGGACAGTGCCTCCTACGAGCAGTACTTC
TRBV7-9	.	TRBJ1-2	.	CAGSPRRGEDGYTF	TGTGCCGGCAGCCCCCGGCGGGGAGAAGATGGCTACACCTTC
TRBV20-1	.	TRBJ1-4	.	CSARGGVANEKLFF	TGCAGTGCTAGAGGGGGGGTGGCTAATGAAAAACTGTTTTTT
TRBV7-9	.	TRBJ2-7	many	CASSVPGPIEEQYF	TGTGCCAGCAGCGTCCCTGGGCCAATCGAGGAGCAGTACTTC
TRBV6-1	TRBD1	TRBJ2-1	few	CASRFTGTGANEQFF	TGTGCCAGCAGGTTCACCGGGACAGGGGCAAATGAGCAGTTCTTC
TRBV7-2	.	TRBJ2-1	few	CASSLFGAYNEQFF	TGTGCCAGCAGCTTATTCGGTGCCTACAATGAGCAGTTCTTC
TRBV7-9	.	TRBJ2-5	.	CASSLGQTAGETQYF	TGTGCCAGCAGCTTAGGGCAGACGGCCGGAGAGACCCAGTACTTC
TRBV15	.	TRBJ2-5	.	CATSPQGLAQETQYF	TGTGCCACCAGCCCCCAGGGGCTAGCCCAAGAGACCCAGTACTTC
TRBV10-3	.	TRBJ1-1	many	CAIMGGLNTEAFF	TGTGCCATCATGGGAGGTCTGAACACTGAAGCTTTCTTT
TRBV7-8	TRBD2	TRBJ2-6	.	CASSWTSGAPGANVLTF	TGTGCCAGCTCCTGGACTAGCGGGGCCCCTGGGGCCAACGTCCTGACTTTC
TRBV9	.	TRBJ2-5	many	CASSAGGVASTQYF	TGTGCCAGCAGCGCCGGCGGAGTAGCTAGCACCCAGTACTTC
TRBV6-2/TRBV6-3	.	TRBJ2-5	few	CASSSRRVPGEQYF	TGTGCCAGCAGTAGTCGGCGGGTACCGGGGGAGCAGTACTTC
TRBV27	TRBD2	TRBJ2-2	.	CAGSSPIAGGLFTGELFF	TGTGCCGGCAGTTCCCCCATAGCGGGGGGGCTATTCACCGGGGAGCTGTTTTTT
TRBV6-5	TRBD1	TRBJ1-2	many	CASSYGQDNYGYTF	TGTGCCAGCAGTTACGGACAGGATAACTATGGCTACACCTTC
TRBV20-1	.	TRBJ2-7	many	CSTSDTYEQYF	TGCAGTACCTCGGACACCTACGAGCAGTACTTC
TRBV6-5	.	TRBJ1-5	.	CASSRGSWQPQHF	TGTGCCAGCAGTCGGGGGTCTTGGCAGCCCCAGCATTTT
TRBV20-1	.	TRBJ2-7	few	CSARDERGPLEQYF	TGCAGTGCTAGAGACGAGCGAGGCCCCCTCGAGCAGTACTTC
TRBV7-2	TRBD2	TRBJ2-1	.	CANSRYSGAETQFF	TGTGCCAACAGCCGATACAGCGGGGCAGAGACCCAGTTCTTC
TRBV2	TRBD1	TRBJ1-1	few	CASRDRDRGLNTEAFF	TGTGCCAGCAGAGACCGGGACAGGGGATTGAACACTGAAGCTTTCTTT
TRBV20-1	.	TRBJ2-7	many	CSARDMYLSYEQYF	TGCAGTGCTAGAGATATGTACCTCTCCTACGAGCAGTACTTC
TRBV12-3/TRBV12-4	TRBD2	TRBJ2-1	.	CASSDIAGGQQFF	TGTGCCAGCAGTGACATAGCGGGGGGGCAGCAGTTCTTC
TRBV7-2	TRBD2	TRBJ2-1	few	CASSPSPGLAGGTYNEQFF	TGTGCCAGCAGCCCCTCCCCGGGACTAGCGGGGGGAACCTACAATGAGCAGTTCTTC
TRBV12-3/TRBV12-4	.	TRBJ2-1	.	CASDSPEQFF	TGTGCCAGCGATAGTCCTGAGCAGTTCTTC
TRBV14	.	TRBJ1-1	.	CASSHGPGEAFF	TGTGCCAGCAGCCATGGTCCAGGTGAAGCTTTCTTT
TRBV10-3	.	TRBJ2-5	few	CAISESNWGSQETQYF	TGTGCCATCAGTGAGTCGAACTGGGGCAGCCAAGAGACCCAGTACTTC
TRBV7-2	.	TRBJ1-2	.	CASSLGVLEGRSYGYTF	TGTGCCAGCAGCTTAGGGGTACTGGAAGGCAGGTCCTATGGCTACACCTTC
TRBV7-6	.	TRBJ2-1	.	CASSPGQGVDEQFF	TGTGCCAGCAGCCCCGGGCAGGGTGTTGATGAGCAGTTCTTC
TRBV29-1	.	TRBJ2-7	many	CSVEDGGYEQYF	TGCAGCGTTGAAGATGGTGGCTACGAGCAGTACTTC
TRBV28	.	TRBJ2-1	.	CASSSSQGRSYNEQFF	TGTGCCAGCAGTTCCTCACAGGGGAGGTCCTACAATGAGCAGTTCTTC
TRBV7-2	TRBD1	TRBJ2-3	.	CASSDRVGSTDTQYF	TGTGCCAGCAGCGACAGGGTGGGGAGCACAGATACGCAGTATTTT
TRBV12-3/TRBV12-4	TRBD1	TRBJ2-5	many	CASSTGVVETQYF	TGTGCCAGCAGTACAGGGGTAGTAGAGACCCAGTACTTC
TRBV7-4	TRBD1	TRBJ1-5	few	CASRYDLGQGGNQPQHF	TGTGCCAGCAGATACGACCTAGGACAGGGAGGCAATCAGCCCCAGCATTTT
TRBV28	TRBD2	TRBJ2-7	.	CASSPPSTSRAYEQYF	TGTGCCAGCAGTCCCCCTTCGACTAGCCGGGCCTACGAGCAGTACTTC
TRBV4-2	.	TRBJ2-2	.	CASSPGHGELFF	TGTGCCAGCAGCCCAGGACACGGGGAGCTGTTTTTT
TRBV28	TRBD2	TRBJ2-7	.	CASGLGGGVMYELYF	TGTGCCAGCGGGCTTGGGGGAGGGGTGATGTACGAGCTGTACTTC
TRBV20-1	TRBD2	TRBJ2-1	.	CSARDVRGGYNEQFF	TGCAGTGCTAGAGATGTGCGGGGGGGGTACAATGAGCAGTTCTTC
TRBV7-3	.	TRBJ2-1	many	CASSLPGTNEQFF	TGTGCCAGCAGCTTACCAGGGACAAATGAGCAGTTCTTC
TRBV20-1	.	TRBJ1-2	.	CSAREEVGGRGYTF	TGCAGTGCTAGAGAGGAAGTGGGGGGCCGTGGCTACACCTTC